This T cell receptor beta chain was identified during a study of T cells in Graves' hyperthyroidism and ophthalmopathy. Each patient was aged 18 to 65 and had newly diagnosed hyperthyroidism of under 2 months' duration. Uncontrolled infections, other autoimmune diseases, pregnancy or lactation led to exclusion of patients. The sample of blood was obtained at first hyperthyroidism diagnosis (before any ophthalmopathy symptoms). Comment on this clonotype: What it binds is not known.

Study conclusions and caveats: The majority of expanded thyroid clonotypes above 0.001 also appeared in blood.

Germline values: CDR1 LNHDA, CDR2 SQIVND (reference sequence). CDR3 length equals 14 residues. V trimming: 5 bases; J trimming: 4 bases; junction bases outside the gene matches: 5. From RNA transcripts, TCR beta CDR3 regions were amplified. An initial round of RT-PCR targeting the TCR CDR3 relied on the HTBI primer set. MiXCR, run by TCRdb on the multiplex PCR reads, gives a single entry per CDR3 protein. The sample has about 160,000 distinct CDR3 sequences, 8% to 9.5% seen once. The chain couples TRBV19 to TRBJ2-7; 10 nucleotides align to TRBD2. The source of this sequence is a young woman with Graves' hyperthyroidism that later progressed to Graves' ophthalmopathy. The sequencing input was blood. The CDR3 is CASSPTSGAYEQYF. CDR3 in DNA: TGTGCCAGTAGTCCCACTAGCGGGGCTTACGAGCAGTACTTC.